These T cell receptor beta chains were read from a single sample in a study of human T cells and chemical hapten exposure. TCRdb itself ran the RACE reads through MiXCR, one entry per CDR3 protein. The data contain 210,000 or so distinct CDR3 sequences, 24% of them singletons. Sequenced material: whole blood, taken in connection with sensitization to the hapten diphenylcyclopropenone (DPC). Receptors were obtained from a woman aged 40 to 50 with alopecia areata. Some clones in this sample may be carry-over from other donors' samples. Each CDR3 is given with its conserved first and last residue. D genes are given only for firm matches. For some rows the clone size is stated as once, few or many, or as a class when expanded; others skip it.

size	V	D	J	DNA	CDR3
-	TRBV25-1	-	TRBJ2-1	TGTGCCAGCAGTTTTTCGAATGAGCAGTTCTTC	CASSFSNEQFF
few	TRBV6-2/TRBV6-3	-	TRBJ2-7	TGTGCCAGCAGTTCCCTCGACGGTTTCTCCTACGAGCAGTACTTC	CASSSLDGFSYEQYF
-	TRBV4-2	-	TRBJ2-2	TGTGCCAGCAGCCAAGACTGGGGCACCGGGGAGCTGTTTTTT	CASSQDWGTGELFF
-	TRBV20-1	-	TRBJ2-5	TGCAGTGCTAGAGTCCCGGGACCCTCCCAAGAGACCCAGTACTTC	CSARVPGPSQETQYF
few	TRBV10-3	TRBD1	TRBJ2-2	TGTGCCATCAGAGACCCCAGGGGGCAGGACACCGGGGAGCTGTTTTTT	CAIRDPRGQDTGELFF
few	TRBV7-2	-	TRBJ2-1	TGTGCCAGCAGCTTAACTGATGGAGGGCGCAATGAGCAGTTCTTC	CASSLTDGGRNEQFF
-	TRBV6-5	-	TRBJ2-3	TGTGCCACCTCTAGTGAGGATACGCAGTATTTT	CATSSEDTQYF
-	TRBV5-1	-	TRBJ2-5	TGCGCCAGCACCTATGATAGCGAGACCCAGTACTTC	CASTYDSETQYF
few	TRBV4-1	-	TRBJ2-7	TGCGCCAGCAGCCAAGACACAGGAACCGAGCAGTACTTC	CASSQDTGTEQYF
-	TRBV7-3	-	TRBJ2-3	TGTGCCAGCAGCTTAGGGGAGGAAGCGCAGTATTTT	CASSLGEEAQYF
-	TRBV12-3/TRBV12-4	TRBD1	TRBJ1-5	TGTGCCAGCAGGGGGACAGACTATAGCAATCAGCCCCAGCATTTT	CASRGTDYSNQPQHF
many	TRBV18	-	TRBJ1-1	TGTGCCAGCTCACCTGGTTCTGGACAGCTGAACACTGAAGCTTTCTTT	CASSPGSGQLNTEAFF
few	TRBV20-1	TRBD2	TRBJ2-3	TGCAGTGCTTGTAGCGGGAGGGGGGGCACAGATACGCAGTATTTT	CSACSGRGGTDTQYF